The sequence of this T cell receptor (beta chain) was determined in a study of Graves' ophthalmopathy and Graves' hyperthyroidism (dated by TCRdb to the late 2010s). Regarding the study in general: Peripheral blood was collected before any treatment was given, at the time of initial diagnosis. Once sampling was done, hyperthyroidism patients were given methimazole at a starting dose of 30 mg daily, while ophthalmopathy patients were given high-dose intravenous methylprednisolone. The independent validation cohort included under 20 hyperthyroidism patients plus 17 patients who later progressed from hyperthyroidism to ophthalmopathy. In roughly 6 hyperthyroidism patients, T-cell repertoires of thyroid tissue and blood were compared. In total, 135 blood samples were TCR-sequenced: 40 to 45 ophthalmopathy, about 75 hyperthyroidism and some 17 hyperthyroidism-to-ophthalmopathy patients. To tell Graves' ophthalmopathy apart from Graves' hyperthyroidism, and to predict which patients would progress to ophthalmopathy, the study relied on TCR beta repertoire signatures. To explore V-J signatures that distinguish ophthalmopathy from hyperthyroidism, a discovery set of around 100 patients was enrolled, made up of 40 to 45 with ophthalmopathy and some 56 with stable hyperthyroidism. The investigation overall reported the following: In cross-validation, the 13-signature model distinguished ophthalmopathy from stable hyperthyroidism with 87.88% sensitivity and around 83% specificity, while in the test set the corresponding values were roughly 80% and 75%. In validation, the model predicted ophthalmopathy progression with 55% to 71% sensitivity and 72.22% specificity; about a dozen predicted patients were CT-confirmed with GO in a median of around 6.5 months. Sample size was not predetermined statistically, and investigators were not blinded to group allocation. Most expanded thyroid clonotypes with frequency above 0.001 were also detected in blood, suggesting blood repertoires may reflect the thyroid immune response.

This clonotype has a single count. Its antigen is currently not known. Base qualities were left out, and no much larger clone turns up one base away. A single read counts as weak evidence. TCR beta CDR3 regions were amplified from RNA transcripts for repertoire sequencing. The first round was an RT-PCR using HTBI primers with the Qiagen OneStep RT-PCR kit, and this first round was followed by a second-round multiplex PCR, then size selection and purification. Libraries were sequenced on an Illumina HiSeq2000 using paired-end 100 bp reads. As for how the authors treated the data: SOAPnuke was used to process the reads, removing any read that contained adapters or uncalled bases, had a mean Phred below 15, or lacked an exact match to the constant primer or identifier. COPE v1.2.5 was used to merge high-quality paired reads. Each unique nucleotide sequence was defined as a clonotype, and clonotypes were aligned to IMGT TRB V, D and J references with MiTCR v1.1. Analysis was restricted to V-J combinations with a frequency above 0.0001, which covered 98% to 99.2% of repertoires. For each V-J combination, a TCR clonal expansion and chaos score was defined as the ratio of F50 clonal expansion to chaos observed in the TCRdist matrix. Welch's t-statistics and random forest were used to reduce the features to 10 to 15 V-J combinations, which were then used as input to a naive Bayes classifier. The Morisita-Horn index was used to measure how similar the thyroid and blood repertoires were. The public reads were quality trimmed at Q25 with fastp and then assembled into clones with MiXCR by TCRdb, keeping productive beta chains. Here each entry gathers all rows of one CDR3 protein and keeps the most common genes and DNA. The V and J calls come from TCRdb's annotation, not from the publication. This sample lists hundreds of thousands of distinct CDR3 sequences; about 47% were detected once. Around half of the sample rests with the top ten.

From cysteine to phenylalanine, the CDR3 is 15 amino acids long. The entry retains the CDR3 DNA only, 45 bases that are in frame from base 1. V sheds 2 bases and J sheds 11 bases, leaving 16 bases between their ends. CDR1 and CDR2 were assigned from the germline V gene as SNHLY and FYNNEI. Ophthalmopathy patients were characterized by moderately to severely active disease, a Clinical Activity Score of at least 3, a NOSPECS grade of at least 4, and a disease duration under 3 months. Patients were excluded if they had other autoimmune diseases, uncontrolled infections, pregnancy or lactation. Diagnosis was based on clinical symptoms, serum thyroxine, TRAb, thyroid ultrasound and orbital computed tomography. PBMCs were isolated from about 10 ml of fresh peripheral blood by Ficoll-Paque density gradient centrifugation. Total RNA was extracted using Trizol reagent, and RNA quality was checked on an Agilent 2100 Bioanalyzer.

The specimen was peripheral blood. This TCR was recovered from an adult man with Graves' ophthalmopathy. The V gene is TRBV2 and the J gene is TRBJ1-6; tentative D gene TRBD1, with 5 bases matching. The CDR3 region has the sequence CASSEQGRKNPPLHF. The base sequence is TGTGCCAGCAGTGAACAGGGACGTAAGAATCCACCCCTCCACTTT.